What follows describes a single TCR beta chain. These data come from a study of tumor-infiltrating lymphocytes in primary liver carcinoma. In the study overall: Spanning 30 to 69 years of age, the patients were men and women.

This CDR3 region has 15 residues. The V end was cut by 6 bases, the J end by 0 bases, with 12 bases between. Germline values: CDR1 SGHAT, CDR2 FQNNGV. From roughly 0.55 ug of total RNA, TCR beta-specific cDNA was reverse-transcribed using a constant-region primer. For TCR beta, libraries were produced by three nested multiplex PCR rounds using slightly modified ARM-PCR. Running around 10 cycles apiece, the first two PCR rounds relied on TRBV1-TRBV30 forward primers together with a C-beta reverse primer. TCRdb called the multiplex PCR reads again in MiXCR, with one record for every CDR3 protein. The data hold under 200,000 distinct CDR3 sequences, with around 85% observed a single time. Unsorted bulk tissue of about 19-33 mg yielded co-extracted RNA and DNA. Surgical resection treated primary liver carcinoma in the patients.

Sequenced: tumor tissue from primary liver carcinoma. The chain carries TRBV11-2 and TRBJ2-1; D not resolved. This receptor was identified in a man in his forties or fifties with primary liver carcinoma and hepatitis B virus infection. This CDR3 reads CASRLILLSYNEQFF. CDR3 bases: TGTGCCAGCAGGTTAATCCTCCTCTCCTACAATGAGCAGTTCTTC.